This T cell receptor (beta chain) was documented in a study of shared clonotypes between healthy human individuals. Study information: Serving as donors were two women and a few men, whose ages spanned 18 to 49. Regarding the study as a whole: The sharing of about 5% of naive CD4 clonotypes was seen across a handful of donors. Generation probabilities were higher for clonotypes shared across all four sorted-subset donors than for unshared ones.

This clone was seen at least ten times. The antigen remains undetermined. Germline-derived CDR1 and CDR2 are MGHRA and YSYEKL. V was pared by 4 bases and J by 0 bases, with 11 bases between. The CDR3 sequence is 15 residues long. Here immunoSEQ multiplex PCR was the method, and the copy in TCRdb shows in-frame clones only, minus some. This table has some 900,000 clones, 70% to 85% appearing once. Sequencing was done on a sample of memory CD4+ T cells sorted from blood. Described subset: CD45RA-negative fraction. The J gene is TRBJ2-3, the V gene TRBV4-1; D uncertain. This clonotype was sampled from a man between 18 and 35 years old in good health. CDR3 nucleotide sequence: TGCGCCAGCAGCCCGGGCGGCCGGAGCACAGATACGCAGTATTTT. Translated: CASSPGGRSTDTQYF.